Below, 11 T cell receptor beta chains from the same sample are listed, as sequenced in a study of T cell responses to AZD1222 COVID-19 vaccine. Using immunoSEQ multiplex PCR, the repertoire was profiled, and TCRdb retains in-frame clones only, with some absent. Of roughly 150,000 clones listed, 85% to 95% are singletons. Sequencing used peripheral blood, obtained on day 0 of AZD1222 vaccination. These receptor sequences come from an adult in good health.

This clone came up a few times. The chain uses TRBV11-2 and TRBJ2-1; D gene unclear. Germline CDR1 reads SGHAT; CDR2 reads FQNNGV. The CDR3 contains 11 residues. V was cut by 1 base and J by 9 bases, with 4 bases left in between. Here the CDR3 reads CASSLGGEQFF. Here the CDR3 DNA reads TGTGCCAGCAGCTTAGGAGGTGAGCAGTTCTTC.

V is TRBV28 and J is TRBJ1-2, with D uncertain. V lost 1 base to trimming and J lost 0 bases, with 6 bases between them. Germline V gene lookup returns CDR1 MDHEN and CDR2 SYDVKM. This CDR3 region has 14 residues. CDR3 loop: CASSLFGTNYGYTF. DNA of the CDR3: TGTGCCAGCAGTTTATTCGGGACTAACTATGGCTACACCTTC.

This sequence joins TRBV6-5 and TRBJ1-3, with D hard to call. The germline V gene encodes CDR1 MNHEY and CDR2 SVGAGI. The CDR3 totals 13 residues. V was trimmed by 5 bases and J by 1 base, leaving 6 bases between them. The CDR3 sequence is CASSRVSGNTIYF. CDR3 DNA: TGTGCCAGCAGTCGGGTGTCTGGAAACACCATATATTTT.

This sequence joins TRBV6-2 or TRBV6-3 and TRBJ2-1; 8 nucleotides agree with TRBD2. The trim removed 5 bases at V and 4 bases at J, leaving 1 base unmatched. Germline CDR1 reads MNHEY; CDR2 reads SVGEGT. This CDR3 has 13 amino acids. CDR3 sequence (DNA): TGTGCCAGCAGTAGCGGGAGATACAATGAGCAGTTCTTC. Protein product: CASSSGRYNEQFF.

The genes are TRBV7-2 and TRBJ1-2; 8 nucleotides agree with TRBD1. The CDR3 is 15 amino acids. V lost 2 bases to trimming and J lost 2 bases; unmatched junction nucleotides: 4. Germline CDR1 and CDR2: SGHTA and FQGNSA. CDR3 coding DNA: TGTGCCAGCAGCTTACGAGGACAGGGAAACTATGGCTACACCTTC. Protein sequence: CASSLRGQGNYGYTF.

This chain uses TRBV24-1 with TRBJ2-1; 7 positions agree with TRBD1. This CDR3 contains 13 residues. Germline V CDR1 and CDR2: KGHDR, SFDVKD. J gave up 7 bases and V 7 bases, and 6 bases lay outside the gene matches. CDR3 DNA sequence: TGTGCCACCAGCCTGGGACAGCTAAATGAGCAGTTCTTC. This codes for CATSLGQLNEQFF.

CDR3 in amino acids: CASGLVPGKYNEQFF. DNA of the CDR3: TGTGCTAGTGGTTTGGTACCCGGGAAGTACAATGAGCAGTTCTTC. The rearrangement joins TRBV12-5 to TRBJ2-1; a possible D gene is TRBD2 (5 bases). The CDR3 extends over 15 amino acids. Germline assignment: CDR1 LGHNT and CDR2 FRNRAP. V was shortened by 0 bases and J by 4 bases, with 10 bases between the two germline ends. Complete variable domain (other parts from reference TRBV12-5 and TRBJ2-1): DARVTQTPRHKVTEMGQEVTMRCQPILGHNTVFWYRQTMMQGLELLAYFRNRAPLDDSGMPKDRFSAEMPDATLATLKIQPSEPRDSAVYFCASGLVPGKYNEQFFGPGTRLTVL.

The V and J genes are TRBV10-3 and TRBJ1-1; the D is unclear. Trimming shortened V by 2 bases and J by 5 bases, and 12 bases separated the two germline ends. Germline loops: CDR1 ENHRY, CDR2 SYGVKD. This CDR3 region has 14 residues. CDR3 loop: CAISERTVETEAFF. The CDR3 nucleotides read TGTGCCATCAGTGAGAGGACGGTGGAGACTGAAGCTTTCTTT.

This chain links TRBV5-1 with TRBJ1-1; D is perhaps TRBD1 (5 bases). Germline CDR1 SGHRS, CDR2 YFSETQ. The V gene lost 2 bases and the J gene lost 1 base, with 9 bases spanning the gap. The CDR3 loop spans 14 amino acids. CDR3 DNA sequence: TGCGCCAGCAGCTTTGGGGGGTCGAACACTGAAGCTTTCTTT. It is translated as CASSFGGSNTEAFF. Full variable domain (outside the CDR3, taken from reference TRBV5-1 and TRBJ1-1): KAGVTQTPRYLIKTRGQQVTLSCSPISGHRSVSWYQQTPGQGLQFLFEYFSETQRNKGNFPGRFSGRQFSNSRSEMNVSTLELGDSALYLCASSFGGSNTEAFFGQGTRLTVV.

The chain is built from TRBV7-9 and TRBJ1-2; D gene uncertain. The CDR3 runs 12 residues. CDR1 is SEHNR, CDR2 FQNEAQ, per germline (reference sequence). The V end lost 1 base, the J end lost 12 bases, and 12 bases lay between the germline ends. The CDR3 protein is CASSLETDSDTF. In DNA form, the CDR3 reads TGTGCCAGCAGCTTAGAGACGGACTCCGACACCTTC.

The gene calls are TRBV30 and TRBJ1-1; 7 bases map to TRBD1. The CDR3 runs to 14 residues. V lost 4 bases to trimming and J lost 0 bases; unmatched junction nucleotides: 5. In germline, CDR1 is GTSNPN, CDR2 SVGIG (reference sequence). CDR3 sequence (DNA): TGTGCCTGGAACCGACAGGGAGTGAACACTGAAGCTTTCTTT. This encodes CAWNRQGVNTEAFF.